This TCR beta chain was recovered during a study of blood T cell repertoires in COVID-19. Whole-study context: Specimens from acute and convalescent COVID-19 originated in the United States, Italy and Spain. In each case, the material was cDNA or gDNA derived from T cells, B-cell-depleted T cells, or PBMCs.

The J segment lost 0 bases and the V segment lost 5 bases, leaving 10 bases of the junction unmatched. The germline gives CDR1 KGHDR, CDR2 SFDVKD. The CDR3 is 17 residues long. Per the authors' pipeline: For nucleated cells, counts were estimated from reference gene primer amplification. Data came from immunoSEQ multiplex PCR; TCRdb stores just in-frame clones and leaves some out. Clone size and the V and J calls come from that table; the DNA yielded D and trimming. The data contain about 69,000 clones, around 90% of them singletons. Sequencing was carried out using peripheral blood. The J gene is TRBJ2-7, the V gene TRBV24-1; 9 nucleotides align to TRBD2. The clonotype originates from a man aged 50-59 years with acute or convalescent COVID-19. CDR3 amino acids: CATSVPSGAMSSYEQYF. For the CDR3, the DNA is TGTGCCACCAGTGTCCCTAGCGGGGCTATGAGCTCCTACGAGCAGTACTTC.